This TCR beta chain came from a study of cytomegalovirus exposure and HLA in healthy donors. Study-level findings and limits: The study recorded some 160 TCR beta chains that were cytomegalovirus-associated.

13 Jbeta primers and 60 Vbeta primers were used for the PCR. Repertoires were generated with immunoSEQ multiplex PCR, while TCRdb's copy carries only in-frame clones and drops some. The table shows some 200,000 clones, with roughly 80% occurring only once. As regards this clone: Its antigen is still unknown.

Material: PBMCs. This clonotype originated in a female donor in good health and CMV-seronegative.

The DNA for the CDR3 is TGTGCCAGCAGCGTACGGACTAGCGGGGCCTCGAACACCGGGGAGCTGTTTTTT. This translates into CASSVRTSGASNTGELFF. This chain uses TRBV9 with TRBJ2-2; TRBD2 aligns across 12 bases. From germline, CDR1 is SGDLS and CDR2 YYNGEE. Germline trimming cut 1 base from V and 0 bases from J; bases unmatched to any gene: 4. CDR3 length equals 18 residues.